This T cell receptor (beta chain) was captured by sequencing in a study of vaccination effects on CD4 cells after COVID-19. Overall study: Median timing of post-vaccine samples was 72 days after the second dose. Study-level results: Pronounced clonal contraction occurred in clones induced by infection and by vaccine late after vaccination.

Some clones are missing from TCRdb's copy, which holds only in-frame ones; the method was immunoSEQ multiplex PCR. The sample shows tens of thousands of clones, about 80% of them seen only once. With regard to this clone: Its antigen is as yet unknown.

Trimming shortened V by 7 bases and J by 0 bases, and 16 bases separated the two germline ends. The CDR3 is 17 residues long. Germline CDR1 LNHDA, CDR2 SQIVND (reference sequence). Prior to sequencing, the ViraFEST assay stimulated PBMC with viral peptide pools, which expanded the antigen-specific CD4+ T cells. Subsequent to a culture period of less than twelve days, CD4+ T cells were isolated. Everyone in the study got two shots of either the BNT162b2 or mRNA-1273 vaccine. Prior SARS-CoV-2 infection was absent in the vaccine recipients, as shown by negative nucleocapsid antibodies. Researchers swapped half the medium for IL-2 medium on both days 3 and 7.

J is TRBJ1-6 and V is TRBV19; D gene uncertain. This TCR was recovered from a human donor who received a COVID-19 vaccine. The specimen was CD4+ T cells from PBMCs cultured with HCoV-OC43 spike peptides, collected after COVID-19 vaccination. Specified subset: HCoV-OC43 spike overlapping peptide pool stimulation. The CDR3 spells CASTLRPTSSYNSPLHF. The CDR3 bases are TGTGCCAGTACTCTCCGACCGACTAGCTCCTATAATTCACCCCTCCACTTT.